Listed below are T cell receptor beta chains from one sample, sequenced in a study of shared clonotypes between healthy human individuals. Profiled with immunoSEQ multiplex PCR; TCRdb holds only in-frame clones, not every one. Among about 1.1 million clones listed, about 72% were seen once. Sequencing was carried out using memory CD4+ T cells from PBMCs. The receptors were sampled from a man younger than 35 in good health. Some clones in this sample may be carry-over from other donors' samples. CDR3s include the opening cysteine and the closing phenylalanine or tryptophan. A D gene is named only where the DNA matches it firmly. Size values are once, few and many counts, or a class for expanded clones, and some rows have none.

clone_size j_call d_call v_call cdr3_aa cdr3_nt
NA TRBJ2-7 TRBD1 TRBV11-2 CASSSRDRGVSEQYF TGTGCCAGCAGCTCACGGGACAGGGGTGTGAGCGAGCAGTACTTC
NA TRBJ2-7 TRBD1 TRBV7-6 CASSPSGQGFYEQYF TGTGCCAGCAGCCCTTCGGGACAGGGTTTCTACGAGCAGTACTTC
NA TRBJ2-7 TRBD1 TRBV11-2 CASSLAPGQGIHEQYF TGTGCCAGCAGCTTAGCTCCGGGACAGGGGATCCACGAGCAGTACTTC
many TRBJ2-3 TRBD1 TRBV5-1 CASSSGTGSGTDTQYF TGCGCCAGCAGCTCGGGGACAGGGTCGGGAACAGATACGCAGTATTTT
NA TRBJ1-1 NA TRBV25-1 CARSGAVGRLGTEAFF TGTGCCCGCAGTGGAGCAGTAGGTAGACTGGGAACTGAAGCTTTCTTT
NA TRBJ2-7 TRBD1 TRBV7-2 CASSTRHGRGEQYF TGTGCCAGCAGCACCCGACACGGCAGGGGGGAGCAGTACTTC
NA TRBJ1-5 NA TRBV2 CASRTERDQPQHF TGTGCCAGCAGGACAGAACGGGATCAGCCCCAGCATTTT
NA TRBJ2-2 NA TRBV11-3 CASSSLRGPNTGELFF TGTGCCAGCAGCTCCCTTCGGGGGCCAAACACCGGGGAGCTGTTTTTT
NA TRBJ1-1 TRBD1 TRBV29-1 CSHSGGDTEAFF TGCAGCCATTCAGGGGGGGACACTGAAGCTTTCTTT
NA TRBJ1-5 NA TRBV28 CASSLSYMAQHF TGTGCCAGCAGTCTTTCTTACATGGCCCAGCATTTT
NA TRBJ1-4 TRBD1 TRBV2 CASTRGRNEKLFF TGTGCCAGCACGAGGGGGCGTAATGAAAAACTGTTTTTT
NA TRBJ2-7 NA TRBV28 CASSGAQREQYF TGTGCCAGCAGTGGGGCACAAAGGGAGCAGTACTTC
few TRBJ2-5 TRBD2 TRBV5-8 CASSLSSGSGKTQYF TGTGCCAGCAGCTTGTCCAGCGGGAGTGGGAAGACCCAGTACTTC
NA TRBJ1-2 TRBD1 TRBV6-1 CASRPDRGLGYTF TGTGCCAGCAGACCGGACAGGGGGCTTGGCTACACCTTC
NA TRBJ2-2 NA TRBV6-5 CASSRDGGNTGELFF TGTGCCAGCAGCCGTGACGGAGGTAACACCGGGGAGCTGTTTTTT
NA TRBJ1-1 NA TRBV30 CAWTGVGMNTEAFF TGTGCCTGGACAGGGGTCGGCATGAACACTGAAGCTTTCTTT
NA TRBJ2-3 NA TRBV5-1 CASSRDANTDTQYF TGCGCCAGCAGTAGGGACGCTAACACAGATACGCAGTATTTT
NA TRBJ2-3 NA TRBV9 CASSPRREDTQYF TGTGCCAGCAGCCCCCGCAGGGAAGATACGCAGTATTTT
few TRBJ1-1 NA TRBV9 CASSGGSGGDAEAFF TGTGCCAGCAGCGGAGGGAGTGGTGGAGACGCTGAAGCTTTCTTT
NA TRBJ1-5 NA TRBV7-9 CASSLEVGGTPLHF TGTGCCAGCAGCTTAGAGGTTGGCGGGACACCACTACATTTT
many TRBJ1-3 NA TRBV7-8 CASSRQTGHGNTIYF TGTGCCAGCAGCCGACAAACAGGGCACGGAAACACCATATATTTT
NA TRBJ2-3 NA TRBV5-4 CASSLYRGGSTDTQYF TGTGCCAGCAGCTTGTACCGCGGCGGTAGCACAGATACGCAGTATTTT
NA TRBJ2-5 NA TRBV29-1 CSGGGVQETQYF TGCAGCGGGGGCGGGGTGCAAGAGACCCAGTACTTC
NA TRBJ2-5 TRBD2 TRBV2 CASSGLAGGGETQYF TGTGCCAGCAGCGGACTAGCGGGAGGGGGGGAGACCCAGTACTTC
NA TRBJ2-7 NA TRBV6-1 CASSAPGAGSYEQYF TGTGCCAGCAGTGCCCCTGGAGCGGGTTCCTACGAGCAGTACTTC
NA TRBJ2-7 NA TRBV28 CASSLRAGGRYEQYF TGTGCCAGCAGTTTAAGGGCTGGTGGGAGGTACGAGCAGTACTTC
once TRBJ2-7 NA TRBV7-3 CASSPRRNYEQYF TGTGCCAGCAGCCCCCGGCGTAACTACGAGCAGTACTTC
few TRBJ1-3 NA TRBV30 CAWSVIGSSGNTIYF TGTGCCTGGAGTGTAATAGGGAGCTCTGGAAACACCATATATTTT
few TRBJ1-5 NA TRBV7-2 CASSLEGLSNQPQHF TGTGCCAGCAGCTTAGAAGGGCTTAGCAATCAGCCCCAGCATTTT
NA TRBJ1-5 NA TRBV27 CASSPDSRVNQPQHF TGTGCCAGCAGTCCGGACAGCAGAGTTAATCAGCCCCAGCATTTT
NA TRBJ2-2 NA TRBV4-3 CASSQDGLSNTGELFF TGCGCCAGCAGCCAAGACGGACTCTCGAACACCGGGGAGCTGTTTTTT
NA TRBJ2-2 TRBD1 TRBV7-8 CASSLQGANTGELFF TGTGCCAGCAGCTTACAGGGGGCGAACACCGGGGAGCTGTTTTTT
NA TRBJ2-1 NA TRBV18 CASSPGRGSYNEQFF TGTGCCAGCTCCCCAGGCCGAGGCTCCTACAATGAGCAGTTCTTC
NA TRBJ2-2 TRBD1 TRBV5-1 CASSPPGQGAAGELFF TGCGCCAGCAGCCCTCCGGGACAGGGGGCGGCCGGGGAGCTGTTTTTT
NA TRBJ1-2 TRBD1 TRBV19 CASSIDPGQALNYGYTF TGTGCCAGTAGTATAGATCCTGGACAGGCCCTTAACTATGGCTACACCTTC
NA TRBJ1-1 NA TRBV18 CASSPPSGGGTEAFF TGTGCCAGCTCACCACCTTCGGGGGGCGGCACTGAAGCTTTCTTT
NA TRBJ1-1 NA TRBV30 CAWSKGLLSVAFF TGTGCCTGGAGTAAGGGGTTACTGTCTGTGGCTTTCTTT
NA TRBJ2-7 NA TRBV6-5 CASPGQNGSHEQYF TGTGCCAGCCCCGGACAGAATGGGAGCCACGAGCAGTACTTC
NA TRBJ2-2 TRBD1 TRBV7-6 CASSQTGQYNTGELFF TGTGCCAGCAGCCAGACGGGACAGTACAACACCGGGGAGCTGTTTTTT
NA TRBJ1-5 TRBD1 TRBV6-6 CASRKNGRGHDQHF TGTGCCAGCAGAAAAAACGGAAGGGGGCATGACCAGCATTTT
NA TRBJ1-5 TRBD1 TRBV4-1 CASSRDGTGDQPQHF TGCGCCAGCAGCCGGGATGGGACAGGGGATCAGCCCCAGCATTTT
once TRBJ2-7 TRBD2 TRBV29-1 CSTRTSGRAEQYF TGCAGCACCAGGACTAGCGGGAGGGCCGAGCAGTACTTC